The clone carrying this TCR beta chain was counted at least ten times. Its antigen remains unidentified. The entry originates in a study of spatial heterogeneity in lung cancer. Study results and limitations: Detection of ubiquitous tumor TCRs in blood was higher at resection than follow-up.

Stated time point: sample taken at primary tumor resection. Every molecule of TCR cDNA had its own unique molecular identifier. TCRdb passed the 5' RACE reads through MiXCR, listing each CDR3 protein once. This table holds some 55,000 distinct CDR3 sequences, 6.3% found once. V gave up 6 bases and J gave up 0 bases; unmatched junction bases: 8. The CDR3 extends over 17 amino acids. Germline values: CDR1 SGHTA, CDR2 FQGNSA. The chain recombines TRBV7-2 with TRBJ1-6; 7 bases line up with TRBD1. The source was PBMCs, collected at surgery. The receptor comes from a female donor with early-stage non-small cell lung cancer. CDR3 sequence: CASSRLGGDSYNSPLHF. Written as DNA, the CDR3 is TGTGCCAGCAGTAGATTAGGGGGCGACTCCTATAATTCACCCCTCCACTTT. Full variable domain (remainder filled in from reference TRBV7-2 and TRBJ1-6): GAGVSQSPSNKVTEKGKDVELRCDPISGHTALYWYRQSLGQGLEFLIYFQGNSAPDKSGLPSDRFSAERTGGSVSTLTIQRTQQEDSAVYLCASSRLGGDSYNSPLHFGNGTRLTVT.